The 29 T cell receptor beta chains below all came from one sample that was sequenced in a study of T cells expressing NK-cell markers. TCRdb reprocessed the 5' RACE reads, keeping one entry per CDR3 protein, no DNA. This repertoire includes 550,000 to 600,000 distinct CDR3 sequences. Input material: blood T cells: a sorted CD56 or NKG2C T cell subset, CD4+ or CD8+ T cells, or bulk PBMC T cells (not recorded which). These receptors originate from a young man in good health.

This chain joins TRBV24-1 and TRBJ2-5; as DNA is missing, the TRBD1 call by TCRdb cannot be tested. The CDR3 extends over 17 amino acids. Germline assignment: CDR1 KGHDR and CDR2 SFDVKD. CDR3 region: CATSDSGSRGFRETQYF.

The chain joins TRBV28 to TRBJ2-5; TCRdb's D gene call, TRBD2, goes unchecked for lack of DNA. Looked up from germline, CDR1 is MDHEN and CDR2 is SYDVKM. The CDR3 runs to 14 residues. The CDR3 protein is CASSFGRQRETQYF.

This chain connects TRBV12-3 or TRBV12-4 to TRBJ1-5; absent DNA, TCRdb's TRBD1 call cannot be checked. This CDR3 has 13 residues. The CDR3: CASSVRANQPQHF.

J is TRBJ2-1 and V is TRBV12-5; lacking DNA, the TRBD1 call made by TCRdb goes unchecked. This CDR3 is built from 15 residues. Per the germline V gene, CDR1 is LGHNT and CDR2 is FRNRAP. The CDR3 sequence is CASGLRGQGDNEQFF.

The genes are TRBV20-1 and TRBJ2-7; TCRdb designates TRBD2, a call that cannot be tested without DNA. Germline V gene data show CDR1 as DFQATT and CDR2 as SNEGSKA (reference sequence). This CDR3 is 13 amino acids long. CDR3 amino acids: CSARLAGKYEQYF.

The V and J genes are TRBV5-1 and TRBJ1-2; the D call of TRBD1 rests on TCRdb alone, since no DNA is present to check it. The CDR3 sequence is 14 residues long. Per the germline V gene, CDR1 is SGHRS and CDR2 is YFSETQ. The CDR3 here is CASRPGQGSYGYTF.

The genes are TRBV7-9 and TRBJ1-4; the TCRdb call, TRBD1, lacks DNA for checking. Germline CDR1 is SEHNR and CDR2 is FQNEAQ (reference sequence). The CDR3 consists of 14 residues. The CDR3 here is CASRADRGNEKLFF.

V gene TRBV5-1 combines with J gene TRBJ2-3. CDR1 SGHRS and CDR2 YFSETQ come from the germline V gene. CDR3 size: 16 residues. The CDR3 spells CASSHELFSDTDTQYF.

The CDR3 spells CASWGLETQYF. The V and J genes are TRBV6-2 or TRBV6-3 and TRBJ2-5. The CDR3 is 11 amino acids. The germline gives CDR1 MNHEY, CDR2 SVGEGT.

V gene TRBV13 combines with J gene TRBJ2-1; TCRdb indicates TRBD1, and absent DNA this call remains unverified. Germline-derived CDR1 and CDR2 are PRHDT and FYEKMQ (reference sequence). The CDR3 loop spans 15 amino acids. The CDR3 sequence is CASSRGQSSYNEQFF.

The chain carries TRBV12-3 or TRBV12-4 and TRBJ2-1; without DNA, the TCRdb call of TRBD1 cannot be checked. This CDR3 is built from 15 residues. The CDR3 reads CASSPRGGEYNEQFF.

The V call is TRBV20-1, the J call TRBJ2-3. The CDR3 consists of 12 residues. CDR1 and CDR2 from the germline V gene are DFQATT and SNEGSKA (reference sequence). The CDR3 spells CSATRLGVTQYF.

This sequence joins TRBV12-3 or TRBV12-4 and TRBJ2-3; the TCRdb D gene call, TRBD2, has no DNA to confirm it. This CDR3 is 14 amino acids long. CDR3 in amino acids: CATEREGLPDTQYF.

Here the CDR3 reads CASSNPGLAGEKLAKNIQYF. The chain recombines TRBV21-1 with TRBJ2-4; TCRdb gives TRBD2 as the D gene, but with no DNA this cannot be confirmed. TRBV21-1 is recorded as a pseudogene. The CDR3 loop spans 20 amino acids.

This sequence joins TRBV7-2 and TRBJ1-4; with no DNA, the TCRdb D assignment of TRBD1 cannot be verified. CDR3 size: 15 residues. In germline, CDR1 is SGHTA, CDR2 FQGNSA. CDR3 protein: CASSTRQVFNEKLFF. The whole variable domain, filled in from reference TRBV7-2 and TRBJ1-4, reads GAGVSQSPSNKVTEKGKDVELRCDPISGHTALYWYRQSLGQGLEFLIYFQGNSAPDKSGLPSDRFSAERTGGSVSTLTIQRTQQEDSAVYLCASSTRQVFNEKLFFGSGTQLSVL.

This chain links TRBV6-1 with TRBJ1-1; the TCRdb D gene call, TRBD1, has no DNA to confirm it. This CDR3 spans 14 amino acids. From germline, CDR1 is MNHNS and CDR2 SASEGT. CDR3 in amino acids: CASSRRQGYTEAFF.

The V and J genes are TRBV7-9 and TRBJ2-7. CDR1 is SEHNR and CDR2 is FQNEAQ in the germline V gene (reference sequence). CDR3 length equals 13 residues. The CDR3 spells CASSFTGLYEQYF.

The chain uses TRBV6-6 and TRBJ1-6; there is no DNA to check the TCRdb D call of TRBD1. The germline gives CDR1 MNHNY, CDR2 SVGAGI (reference sequence). CDR3 length: 13 residues. The chain's CDR3 is CASSYGQPVSLHF.

The CDR3 is CASGVIGAGGWNEQFF. The chain links TRBV11-2 to TRBJ2-1; TCRdb indicates TRBD2, and absent DNA this call remains unverified. The germline CDR1 and CDR2 sequences are SGHAT and FQNNGV. The CDR3 runs 16 residues.

The chain is built from TRBV6-5 and TRBJ1-3. This CDR3 contains 14 residues. Germline values: CDR1 MNHEY, CDR2 SVGAGI. CDR3 residues: CASSYEPRGNTIYF.

This rearrangement joins TRBV12-3 or TRBV12-4 to TRBJ2-3; lacking DNA, the TRBD2 call made by TCRdb goes unchecked. This CDR3 has 16 residues. This CDR3 reads CASSLVTSGTTDTQYF.

V gene TRBV5-5 combines with J gene TRBJ2-7. Germline assignment: CDR1 SGHKS and CDR2 YYEKEE (reference sequence). This CDR3 has 13 residues. Here the CDR3 reads CASSHGDSYEQYF.

The V call is TRBV24-1, the J call TRBJ2-1; the D call of TRBD2 rests on TCRdb alone, since no DNA is present to check it. Germline CDR1 and CDR2: KGHDR and SFDVKD. The CDR3 has 14 residues. CDR3 protein: CATEGLSGNNEQFF.

The V and J genes are TRBV29-1 and TRBJ1-1; TCRdb selects TRBD1, and the lack of DNA leaves this call unchecked. The CDR3 is made up of 12 amino acids. Germline V CDR1 and CDR2: SQVTM, ANQGSEA. CDR3 region: CSVGAQPAEAFF.

The chain has TRBV20-1 and TRBJ2-1; TCRdb's D call, TRBD2, is unchecked because there is no DNA. In germline, CDR1 is DFQATT, CDR2 SNEGSKA (reference sequence). The CDR3 is 14 residues long. The CDR3 is CSAERRDGYNEQFF.

This rearrangement joins TRBV24-1 to TRBJ2-3; the TCRdb call, TRBD1, lacks DNA for checking. Germline CDR1 is KGHDR and CDR2 is SFDVKD. This CDR3 contains 16 residues. CDR3 loop: CATSDRDRAAADTQYF.

The gene calls are TRBV5-5 and TRBJ2-3; TCRdb gives TRBD2 as the D gene, but with no DNA this cannot be confirmed. In germline, CDR1 is SGHKS, CDR2 YYEKEE (reference sequence). The CDR3 runs to 17 residues. CDR3 protein: CASSLGSGTPLVDTQYF.

The genes are TRBV28 and TRBJ2-1; TCRdb proposes TRBD2, but this gene call is untestable without DNA. The CDR3 extends over 15 amino acids. CDR1 and CDR2 from the germline V gene are MDHEN and SYDVKM. The chain's CDR3 is CASSFKGGPVYGQFF.

This chain joins TRBV29-1 and TRBJ2-1; TCRdb gives TRBD2 as the D gene, but with no DNA this cannot be confirmed. Germline values: CDR1 SQVTM, CDR2 ANQGSEA. The CDR3 spans 12 residues. CDR3 amino acids: CSVEWESAEQFF.